The 8 T cell receptor beta chains reported below all come from one sample, sequenced in a study of long-term antiretroviral therapy in people with HIV. Running of the v3.0 immunoSEQ assay took place at survey level. The data were produced by immunoSEQ multiplex PCR, yet TCRdb's version contains in-frame clones alone and is incomplete. The table records tens of thousands of clones, about 83% of them present only once. The sample consisted of unsorted PBMCs, taken 2 years after starting antiretroviral therapy. These receptors were taken from a woman in her fifties or sixties with HIV.

This chain links TRBV7-9 with TRBJ2-2; TRBD2 might be the D (6 bases). With 4 bases removed from V and 6 bases from J, the gap between germline ends came to 6 bases. Germline V lookup: CDR1 SEHNR, CDR2 FQNEAQ (reference sequence). This CDR3 is 12 amino acids long. Here the CDR3 reads CASSSGAGELFF. DNA of the CDR3: TGTGCCAGCAGCTCGGGGGCCGGGGAGCTGTTTTTT. Full variable domain (remainder filled in from reference TRBV7-9 and TRBJ2-2): DTGVSQNPRHKITKRGQNVTFRCDPISEHNRLYWYRQTLGQGPEFLTYFQNEAQLEKSRLLSDRFSAERPKGSFSTLEIQRTEQGDSAMYLCASSSGAGELFFGEGSRLTVL.

The J gene is TRBJ2-1, the V gene TRBV15; 9 positions match TRBD2. CDR3 length equals 17 residues. In germline, CDR1 is LNHNV, CDR2 YYDKDF (reference sequence). With 2 bases clipped from V and 2 bases from J, the junction kept 7 bases outside the gene matches. The DNA of the CDR3 is TGTGCCACCAGCAGATTGGGGGGGACTAGCCCCTACAATGAGCAGTTCTTC. The encoded protein is CATSRLGGTSPYNEQFF. The full variable domain, with the rest looked up from reference TRBV15 and TRBJ2-1, is DAMVIQNPRYQVTQFGKPVTLSCSQTLNHNVMYWYQQKSSQAPKLLFHYYDKDFNNEADTPDNFQSRRPNTSFCFLDIRSPGLGDTAMYLCATSRLGGTSPYNEQFFGPGTRLTVL.

This chain joins TRBV5-4 and TRBJ2-1, with 11 bases fitting TRBD2. Germline loops: CDR1 SGHNT, CDR2 YYREEE (reference sequence). With V trimmed by 4 bases and J by 10 bases, 10 bases remained unmatched. The CDR3 extends over 15 amino acids. CDR3 DNA sequence: TGTGCCAGCAGCAAAACTAGCGGGGGCTTTCGGGAGCAGTTCTTC. As protein: CASSKTSGGFREQFF.

Here the CDR3 reads CASSMSGPPPLHF. Written as DNA, the CDR3 is TGTGCCAGTAGTATGTCAGGGCCGCCACCCCTCCACTTT. The J gene is TRBJ1-6, the V gene TRBV19, with D tentatively TRBD1 (5 bases). The CDR3 length is 13 residues. Germline loops: CDR1 LNHDA, CDR2 SQIVND (reference sequence). The V end was cut by 3 bases, the J end by 11 bases, with 11 bases between.

DNA for the CDR3: TGTGCCAGCAACAAAGGCGATTCTAGCAATCAGCCCCAGCATTTT. This codes for CASNKGDSSNQPQHF. The chain joins TRBV2 to TRBJ1-5; D is undetermined. Trimming pared 7 bases from V and 0 bases from J, leaving 13 bases between. Germline lookup yields CDR1 SNHLY and CDR2 FYNNEI. The CDR3 has 15 residues. Filled out from reference TRBV2 and TRBJ1-5, the complete variable domain reads EPEVTQTPSHQVTQMGQEVILRCVPISNHLYFYWYRQILGQKVEFLVSFYNNEISEKSEIFDDQFSVERPDGSNFTLKIRSTKLEDSAMYFCASNKGDSSNQPQHFGDGTRLSIL.

This rearrangement joins TRBV2 to TRBJ1-4; unclear D gene. CDR3 size: 14 residues. V was trimmed by 8 bases and J by 0 bases, leaving 10 bases between them. The germline V gene encodes CDR1 SNHLY and CDR2 FYNNEI. The CDR3 region has the DNA TGTGCCAGCTTACAACGGTCAACTAATGAAAAACTGTTTTTT. Its protein product is CASLQRSTNEKLFF.

A few counts support this clone. V is TRBV2 and J is TRBJ1-4; tentative D call: TRBD1 (6 bases). The CDR3 sequence is 14 residues long. Germline V gene data show CDR1 as SNHLY and CDR2 as FYNNEI. Trimming left V 3 bases short and J 8 bases short, with 13 bases between. The CDR3 region is CASSEGLGGEKLFF. CDR3 DNA sequence: TGTGCCAGCAGTGAGGGTTTAGGGGGAGAAAAACTGTTTTTT. Full variable domain (missing parts from reference TRBV2 and TRBJ1-4): EPEVTQTPSHQVTQMGQEVILRCVPISNHLYFYWYRQILGQKVEFLVSFYNNEISEKSEIFDDQFSVERPDGSNFTLKIRSTKLEDSAMYFCASSEGLGGEKLFFGSGTQLSVL.

This clone was picked up a small number of times. This chain links TRBV2 with TRBJ2-7; D gene unclear. Germline CDR1 reads SNHLY; CDR2 reads FYNNEI. V was clipped by 6 bases and J by 0 bases, with 12 bases between them. This CDR3 has 14 amino acids. The CDR3: CASSPTTDSYEQYF. The CDR3 nucleotides are TGTGCCAGCAGCCCAACTACAGACTCCTACGAGCAGTACTTC.